These 24 T cell receptor beta chains came from one sample sequenced in a study of shared clonotypes between healthy human individuals. The table came from immunoSEQ multiplex PCR; TCRdb's copy has only in-frame clones and leaves some out. The table shows some 490,000 clones, with around 85% occurring only once. The material sequenced was PBMCs. These receptors came from a woman aged 40 to 49 in good health. Some clones in this sample may be carry-over from other donors' samples.

The chain is built from TRBV5-5 and TRBJ2-7; D uncertain. This CDR3 comprises 11 residues. Per the germline V gene, CDR1 is SGHKS and CDR2 is YYEKEE (reference sequence). Trimming stripped 4 bases from V and 1 base from J, with 3 bases between. CDR3 amino acids: CASSPSYEQYF. As DNA, the CDR3 is TGTGCCAGCAGCCCTTCCTACGAGCAGTACTTC.

This clone is a singleton in its sample. One base separates it from a far larger clone, so it is likely a read error. Lacking the conserved final phenylalanine or tryptophan, this CDR3 likely reflects a read error. The J gene is TRBJ1-2, the V gene TRBV30, with D perhaps matching TRBD1 (5 bases). Germline V gene sequence: CDR1 GTSNPN, CDR2 SVGIG (reference sequence). This CDR3 has 14 amino acids. V was clipped by 1 base and J by 4 bases, with 13 bases between them. CDR3 sequence reads: CAWSDSGQAYGYTS. CDR3 sequence (DNA): TGTGCCTGGAGTGACTCGGGGCAGGCCTATGGCTACACCTCC.

This rearrangement joins TRBV7-9 to TRBJ2-1; 11 nucleotides match TRBD1. The germline gives CDR1 SEHNR, CDR2 FQNEAQ (reference sequence). Trimming cost V 5 bases and J 1 base; bases outside gene matches: 1. The length of the CDR3 is 15 residues. CDR3 residues: CASSGDRGSYNEQFF. DNA for the CDR3: TGTGCCAGCAGCGGGGACAGGGGGTCCTACAATGAGCAGTTCTTC. Complete variable domain (other parts from reference TRBV7-9 and TRBJ2-1): DTGVSQNPRHKITKRGQNVTFRCDPISEHNRLYWYRQTLGQGPEFLTYFQNEAQLEKSRLLSDRFSAERPKGSFSTLEIQRTEQGDSAMYLCASSGDRGSYNEQFFGPGTRLTVL.

This CDR3 is CASSLGEGREAFF. The CDR3 bases are TGTGCCAGCAGCTTGGGGGAAGGCCGTGAAGCTTTCTTT. This chain uses TRBV7-3 with TRBJ1-1; a possible D gene is TRBD1 (5 bases). The germline V gene encodes CDR1 SGHTA and CDR2 FQGTGA. Trimming pared 3 bases from V and 7 bases from J, leaving 12 bases between. CDR3 length equals 13 residues.

Comments on this clone: A far larger clone differs by one base, so this is likely a read error. The chain links TRBV29-1 to TRBJ1-1; D ambiguous. Trimming left V 4 bases short and J 6 bases short, with 15 bases between. This CDR3 has 13 residues. Looked up from germline, CDR1 is SQVTM and CDR2 is ANQGSEA. The CDR3 loop is CSVVRAEGSEAFF. CDR3 sequence (DNA): TGCAGCGTTGTTAGGGCAGAGGGCTCTGAAGCTTTCTTT.

The chain joins TRBV6-1 to TRBJ2-5; 9 nucleotides agree with TRBD1. The DNA end is a closer match to TRBJ2-7, so the J assignment may be wrong. Germline CDR1 and CDR2: MNHNS and SASEGT. This CDR3 comprises 14 residues. The CDR3 DNA is TGTGCCGGAAAATATTCCGGGACAGGGAACGAGCAGTACTTC. It encodes CAGKYSGTGNEQYF.

The V gene is TRBV19, the J gene TRBJ1-5; D uncertain. Between the trimmed V and J ends, which lost 3 bases and 7 bases, there was a span of 13 bases. CDR3 size: 14 residues. The germline CDR1 and CDR2 sequences are LNHDA and SQIVND (reference sequence). DNA for the CDR3: TGTGCCAGTAGTATTACGGGAGGTGGCCAGCCCCAGCATTTT. Translating gives CASSITGGGQPQHF.

Concerning this clone: A far larger clone is only one base removed, so a read error is likely. This sample includes further DNA sequences coding for the same CDR3. The genes are TRBV10-3 and TRBJ1-1; TRBD1 is a possible D gene (5 bases). The V gene's germline CDR1 is ENHRY and CDR2 SYGVKD. This CDR3 region has 13 residues. The CDR3 nucleotides are TGTGCCATCAGCAGGGACCCGAACACTGAAGCCTTCTTT. Protein: CAISRDPNTEAFF.

The V gene is TRBV6-4, the J gene TRBJ2-1; no definite D call. The CDR3 runs to 15 residues. Germline CDR1 is MRHNA and CDR2 is SNTAGT. Trimming pared 10 bases from V and 2 bases from J, leaving 18 bases between. This CDR3 reads CATRVVGGTYNEQFF. CDR3 coding DNA: TGTGCCACCCGGGTCGTGGGCGGCACCTACAATGAGCAGTTCTTC.

The CDR3, as DNA: TGTGCCAGCGGAGAGAACAGGGAGTCGAACACTGAAGCTTTCTTT. Translated: CASGENRESNTEAFF. J is TRBJ1-1 and V is TRBV4-2, with D possibly matching TRBD1 (6 bases). CDR1 and CDR2 from the germline V gene are LGHNA and YNFKEQ. This CDR3 is built from 15 residues. Between the trimmed V and J ends, which lost 8 bases and 1 base, there was a span of 17 bases.

The V gene is TRBV20-1, the J gene TRBJ2-3; D gene ambiguous. Germline CDR1 reads DFQATT; CDR2 reads SNEGSKA (reference sequence). Trimming pared 6 bases from V and 3 bases from J, leaving 7 bases between. The CDR3 loop spans 11 amino acids. CDR3 protein: CSAVSTDTQYF. The CDR3, as DNA: TGCAGTGCCGTTTCAACAGATACGCAGTATTTT.

The CDR3 nucleotides are TGTGCCAGCAGCTTCACCCCGGGACTAGCGAGGAAGTATTTT. Its translation: CASSFTPGLARKYF. J is TRBJ2-3 and V is TRBV7-9; 10 bases fit TRBD2. This CDR3 region has 14 residues. The V gene's germline CDR1 is SEHNR and CDR2 FQNEAQ (reference sequence). The V and J ends lost 3 bases and 13 bases, in that order; junction bases with no gene match: 10. The entire variable domain, with the rest obtained from reference TRBV7-9 and TRBJ2-3, is as follows: DTGVSQNPRHKITKRGQNVTFRCDPISEHNRLYWYRQTLGQGPEFLTYFQNEAQLEKSRLLSDRFSAERPKGSFSTLEIQRTEQGDSAMYLCASSFTPGLARKYFGPGTRLTVL.

Only a few counts were recorded for this clone. The genes are TRBV18 and TRBJ2-2; tentatively, D is TRBD2 (5 bases). The CDR3 contains 15 residues. Germline V gives CDR1 KGHSH, CDR2 LQKENI. Trimming pared 3 bases from V and 8 bases from J, leaving 16 bases between. This CDR3 is CASSPSGIESGELFF. The CDR3 DNA follows: TGTGCCAGCTCACCCTCCGGGATCGAGTCTGGGGAGCTGTTTTTT. The variable domain in full, completed from reference TRBV18 and TRBJ2-2, reads NAGVMQNPRHLVRRRGQEARLRCSPMKGHSHVYWYRQLPEEGLKFMVYLQKENIIDESGMPKERFSAEFPKEGPSILRIQQVVRGDSAAYFCASSPSGIESGELFFGEGSRLTVL.

Remarks on this clone: With only one base between it and a far larger clone, this is likely a read error. This same CDR3 is encoded by further DNA sequences in the sample. V and J are TRBV19 and TRBJ2-2; 8 nucleotides agree with TRBD2. This CDR3 region has 14 residues. V dropped 6 bases and J dropped 5; count of bases not matched to a gene: 5. From germline, CDR1 is LNHDA and CDR2 SQIVND (reference sequence). The CDR3 DNA reads as TGTGCCAGTAGGCTGGCGGGAGGAACCGGGGAGCTGTTTTTT. Translating it yields CASRLAGGTGELFF.

As concerns this clone: Only one base separates this from a far larger clonotype, so it likely reflects a read error. The chain joins TRBV5-6 to TRBJ1-2; D ambiguous. Germline CDR1 and CDR2: SGHDT and YYEEEE. This CDR3 region has 15 residues. CDR3 region: CASSLVVGANYSYTF. In DNA form, the CDR3 reads TGTGCCAGCAGCTTGGTCGTGGGAGCTAACTATAGCTACACCTTC.

A remark on this clone: A read error is likely here: a far larger clone is one base away. Written as DNA, the CDR3 is TGTGTCAGCAGCAATAGGGGGCGCGGGTATGGCTACACCTTC. Translation: CVSSNRGRGYGYTF. V is TRBV28 and J is TRBJ1-2; 7 positions match TRBD1. This CDR3 is 14 amino acids long. The V gene's germline CDR1 is MDHEN and CDR2 SYDVKM.

The chain uses TRBV20-1 and TRBJ1-2; D ambiguous. Per the germline V gene, CDR1 is DFQATT and CDR2 is SNEGSKA (reference sequence). V dropped 6 bases and J dropped 5 bases, with 7 bases sitting between them. The CDR3 sequence is 10 residues long. CDR3 in DNA: TGCAGTGCCATGGAGTATGGCTACACCTTC. It encodes CSAMEYGYTF.

This clone was seen only a few times. The chain recombines TRBV7-9 with TRBJ1-1, with D perhaps matching TRBD1 (5 bases). Trimming stripped 5 bases from V and 0 bases from J, with 16 bases between. Germline V gene lookup returns CDR1 SEHNR and CDR2 FQNEAQ (reference sequence). The CDR3 is made up of 16 amino acids. The CDR3 is CASSPRSSGMNTEAFF. CDR3 nucleotides: TGTGCCAGCAGCCCCAGATCGTCAGGGATGAACACTGAAGCTTTCTTT.

The chain couples TRBV6-4 to TRBJ2-2, with 13 bases that match TRBD2. The CDR3 covers 17 residues. V dropped 3 bases and J dropped 3; count of bases not matched to a gene: 4. Per germline, CDR1 MRHNA and CDR2 SNTAGT. Here the CDR3 DNA reads TGTGCCAGCAGTGAGACTAGCGGGAGGCCGCACACCGGGGAGCTGTTTTTT. It yields the protein CASSETSGRPHTGELFF.

The chain uses TRBV2 and TRBJ1-5; TRBD1 matches 8 bases. The germline CDR1 and CDR2 sequences are SNHLY and FYNNEI. The CDR3 has 15 residues. Trimming at V came to 8 bases and at J to 3 bases, leaving 9 bases not matched to a gene. In DNA form, the CDR3 reads TGTGCCAGCCAAGACAGGGGCAACTTCAATCAGCCCCAGCATTTT. Its protein product is CASQDRGNFNQPQHF.

This chain connects TRBV30 to TRBJ2-2; D call uncertain. Germline V gene lookup returns CDR1 GTSNPN and CDR2 SVGIG (reference sequence). This CDR3 is built from 14 residues. Trimming stripped 0 bases from V and 4 bases from J, with 9 bases between. The CDR3: CAWSVLVGTGELFF. In DNA form, the CDR3 reads TGTGCCTGGAGTGTCTTAGTAGGCACCGGGGAGCTGTTTTTT.

The chain links TRBV7-2 to TRBJ2-5; 7 positions match TRBD1. This CDR3 is 14 amino acids long. Germline values: CDR1 SGHTA, CDR2 FQGNSA. J was trimmed by 9 bases and V by 1 base; bases with no gene match: 8. This chain's CDR3 is CASSLDGSTGAQYF. The CDR3 DNA reads TGTGCCAGCAGCTTAGACGGCAGCACAGGGGCCCAGTACTTC.

This clone was picked up a small number of times. A read error is the likely source, as a far larger clone sits one nucleotide away. The chain joins TRBV30 to TRBJ1-2; D not certain. Germline CDR1 is GTSNPN and CDR2 is SVGIG (reference sequence). The CDR3 loop spans 13 amino acids. CDR3 protein: CACSEMTHYGYTF. Here the CDR3 DNA reads TGTGCCTGTAGTGAGATGACTCACTATGGCTACACCTTC.

V is TRBV27 and J is TRBJ1-4; 7 bases agree with TRBD1. Germline V CDR1 and CDR2: MNHEY, SMNVEV (reference sequence). This CDR3 comprises 12 residues. V dropped 6 bases and J dropped 8; count of bases not matched to a gene: 3. The CDR3 loop is CASRTGPEKLFF. The DNA for the CDR3 is TGTGCCAGCAGGACAGGGCCCGAAAAACTGTTTTTT.